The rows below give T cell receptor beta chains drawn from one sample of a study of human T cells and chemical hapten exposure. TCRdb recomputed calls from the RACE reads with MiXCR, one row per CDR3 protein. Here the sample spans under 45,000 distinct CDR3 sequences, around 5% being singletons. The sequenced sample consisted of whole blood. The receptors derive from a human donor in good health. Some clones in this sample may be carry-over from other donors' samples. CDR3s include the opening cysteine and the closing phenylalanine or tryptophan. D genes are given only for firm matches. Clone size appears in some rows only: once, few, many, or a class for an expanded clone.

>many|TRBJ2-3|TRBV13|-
CASSQGLGAYTQYF
TGTGCCAGCAGCCAGGGACTTGGGGCGTATACGCAGTATTTT
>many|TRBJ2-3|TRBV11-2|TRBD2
CASSLGLADTDTQYF
TGTGCCAGCAGCTTAGGACTAGCGGACACAGATACGCAGTATTTT
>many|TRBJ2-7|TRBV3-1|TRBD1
CASSPETGREQYF
TGTGCCAGCAGTCCAGAGACAGGGCGAGAGCAGTACTTC
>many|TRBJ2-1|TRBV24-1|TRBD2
CATSDPQPGLAGNSYNEQFF
TGTGCCACCAGTGATCCCCAGCCCGGACTAGCGGGGAACTCCTACAATGAGCAGTTCTTC
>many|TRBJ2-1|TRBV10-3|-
CAISESPRQLSYNEQFF
TGTGCCATCAGTGAGTCGCCTCGGCAGCTGAGCTACAATGAGCAGTTCTTC
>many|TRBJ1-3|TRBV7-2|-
CASSSFPRGPSGNTIYF
TGTGCCAGCAGCTCGTTTCCCCGGGGCCCCTCTGGAAACACCATATATTTT
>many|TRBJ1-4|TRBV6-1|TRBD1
CASSEAGGQDEKLFF
TGTGCCAGCAGTGAAGCCGGGGGACAGGATGAAAAACTGTTTTTT
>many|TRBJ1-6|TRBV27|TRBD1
CASTTGVGSPLHF
TGTGCCAGCACAACAGGGGTCGGGTCACCCCTCCACTTT
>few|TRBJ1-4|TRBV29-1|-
CSATGSVTNEKLFF
TGCAGCGCGACAGGTTCCGTAACTAATGAAAAACTGTTTTTT
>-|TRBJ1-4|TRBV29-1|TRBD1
CSVGRTGGEKLFF
TGCAGCGTTGGGAGGACAGGGGGCGAAAAACTGTTTTTT
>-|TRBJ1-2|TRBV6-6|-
CASRPGTQSYTF
TGTGCCAGTAGGCCCGGGACACAAAGCTACACCTTC
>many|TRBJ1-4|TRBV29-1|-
CSAGSDEKLFF
TGCAGCGCTGGGTCGGATGAAAAACTGTTTTTT
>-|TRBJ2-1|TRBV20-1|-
CSASGEADPVNEQFF
TGCAGTGCTAGTGGTGAGGCGGACCCAGTCAATGAGCAGTTCTTC
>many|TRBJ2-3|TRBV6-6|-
CASSRDRPTDTQYF
TGTGCCAGCAGTCGTGACAGGCCCACAGATACGCAGTATTTT
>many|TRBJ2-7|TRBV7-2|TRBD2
CASSLRSGAGDYEQYF
TGTGCCAGCAGCTTAAGATCCGGAGCGGGGGACTACGAGCAGTACTTC
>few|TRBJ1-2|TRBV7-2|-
CASSPRQLNYGYTF
TGTGCCAGCAGCCCCAGACAGCTTAACTATGGCTACACCTTC
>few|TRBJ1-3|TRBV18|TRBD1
CASSWTGDTIYF
TGTGCCAGCTCTTGGACAGGGGACACCATATATTTT
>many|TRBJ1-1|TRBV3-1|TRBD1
CASTRTGTEAFF
TGTGCCAGCACCCGGACAGGCACTGAAGCTTTCTTT
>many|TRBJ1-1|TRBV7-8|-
CASSLERSTEAFF
TGTGCCAGCAGCTTAGAAAGGTCCACTGAAGCTTTCTTT
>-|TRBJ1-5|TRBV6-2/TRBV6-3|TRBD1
CASSYSWGQGVKPQHF
TGTGCCAGCAGTTACTCTTGGGGACAGGGGGTGAAGCCCCAGCATTTT
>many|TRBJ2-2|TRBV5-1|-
CASSLEGPNTGELFF
TGCGCCAGCAGCTTGGAGGGACCCAACACCGGGGAGCTGTTTTTT
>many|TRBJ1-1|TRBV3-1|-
CASSPLGGSLNTEAFF
TGTGCCAGCAGCCCTCTCGGGGGCAGTCTGAACACTGAAGCTTTCTTT
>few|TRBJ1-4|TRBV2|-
CASSLAGLGGEKLFF
TGTGCCAGCAGTCTGGCAGGGCTAGGGGGTGAAAAACTGTTTTTT
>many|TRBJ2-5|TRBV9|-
CASSVAQGEVAETQYF
TGTGCCAGCAGCGTAGCGCAGGGTGAGGTGGCAGAGACCCAGTACTTC
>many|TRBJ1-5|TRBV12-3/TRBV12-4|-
CASSFSYQPQHF
TGTGCCAGCAGTTTCAGTTATCAGCCCCAGCATTTT
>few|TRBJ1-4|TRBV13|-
CASSEGGGRGGEKLFF
TGTGCCAGCAGCGAAGGCGGGGGGAGAGGAGGGGAAAAACTGTTTTTT
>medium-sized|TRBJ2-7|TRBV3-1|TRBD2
CASSQAGGSGTYEQYF
TGTGCCAGCAGCCAAGCGGGGGGATCGGGAACCTACGAGCAGTACTTC
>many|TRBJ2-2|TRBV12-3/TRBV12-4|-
CASSSPGTAGELFF
TGTGCCAGCAGTTCCCCGGGGACGGCCGGGGAGCTGTTTTTT
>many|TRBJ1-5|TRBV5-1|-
CASSLGSNQPQHF
TGCGCCAGCAGCTTAGGAAGCAATCAGCCCCAGCATTTT
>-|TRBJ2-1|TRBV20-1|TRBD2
CSAQSGTRRNEQFF
TGCAGTGCTCAATCCGGGACTAGGAGGAATGAGCAGTTCTTC
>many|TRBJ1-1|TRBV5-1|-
CASSPGPQVVNTEAFF
TGCGCCAGCAGCCCGGGACCCCAGGTAGTGAACACTGAAGCTTTCTTT
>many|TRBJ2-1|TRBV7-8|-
CASSLDRYNEQFF
TGTGCCAGCAGCTTAGACAGATACAATGAGCAGTTCTTC
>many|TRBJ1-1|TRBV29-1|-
CSVARGLNTEAFF
TGCAGCGTTGCGCGTGGATTGAACACTGAAGCTTTCTTT
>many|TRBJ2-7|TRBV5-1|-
CASSLAEGYEQYF
TGCGCCAGCAGCTTGGCCGAGGGCTACGAGCAGTACTTC
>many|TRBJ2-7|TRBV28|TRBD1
CASIKQGFSYEQYF
TGTGCCAGCATCAAACAGGGGTTTTCCTACGAGCAGTACTTC
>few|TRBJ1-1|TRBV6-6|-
CASCIQGGRDTEAFF
TGTGCCAGCTGCATTCAGGGAGGGAGGGACACTGAAGCTTTCTTT
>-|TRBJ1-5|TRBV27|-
CASAQSARGNQPQHF
TGTGCCAGCGCCCAATCGGCCAGGGGCAATCAGCCCCAGCATTTT
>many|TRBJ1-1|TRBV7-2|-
CASSLDSTGRPEAFF
TGTGCCAGCAGCTTAGATAGCACAGGGAGGCCTGAAGCTTTCTTT
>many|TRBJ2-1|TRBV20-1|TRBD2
CSARRTSGLGDEQFF
TGCAGTGCTAGAAGGACTAGCGGGCTTGGCGATGAGCAGTTCTTC
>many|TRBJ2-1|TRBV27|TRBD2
CASSLLTSAAPKEQFF
TGTGCCAGCAGTTTACTGACTAGCGCAGCCCCCAAGGAGCAGTTCTTC
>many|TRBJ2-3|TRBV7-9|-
CASSPDLPTDTQYF
TGTGCCAGCAGTCCGGACCTCCCCACAGATACGCAGTATTTT
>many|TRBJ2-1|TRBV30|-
CAWSVTWDNEQFF
TGTGCCTGGAGTGTAACCTGGGACAATGAGCAGTTCTTC
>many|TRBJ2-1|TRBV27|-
CASREHGTENEQFF
TGTGCCAGCAGGGAGCACGGGACCGAGAATGAGCAGTTCTTC
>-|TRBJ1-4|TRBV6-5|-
CASRQRVRDEKLFF
TGTGCCAGCCGACAGCGGGTTCGAGATGAAAAACTGTTTTTT
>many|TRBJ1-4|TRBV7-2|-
CASSLLVANEKLFF
TGTGCCAGCAGCTTACTAGTGGCTAATGAAAAACTGTTTTTT
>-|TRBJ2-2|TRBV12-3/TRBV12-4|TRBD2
CASRGLAGVGAGELFF
TGTGCCAGCAGGGGACTAGCGGGAGTCGGGGCCGGGGAGCTGTTTTTT
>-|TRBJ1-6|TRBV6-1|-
CASSEGFVISSYNSPLHF
TGTGCCAGCAGTGAAGGATTTGTCATCAGCTCCTATAATTCACCCCTCCACTTT
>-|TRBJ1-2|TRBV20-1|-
CSARSALELDGYTF
TGCAGTGCTAGGTCGGCACTCGAACTTGATGGCTACACCTTC
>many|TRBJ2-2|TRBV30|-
CAWSGLDRNTGELFF
TGTGCCTGGAGTGGCTTGGACAGAAACACCGGGGAGCTGTTTTTT
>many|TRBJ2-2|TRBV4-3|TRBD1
CASSQEQGRNTGELFF
TGCGCCAGCAGCCAAGAACAGGGGCGAAACACCGGGGAGCTGTTTTTT
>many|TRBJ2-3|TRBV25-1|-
CASSRSGFYTDTQYF
TGTGCCAGCAGTCGGAGCGGATTTTACACAGATACGCAGTATTTT
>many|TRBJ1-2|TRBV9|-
CASSSSGGQSGYTF
TGTGCCAGCAGCTCTAGTGGGGGGCAGAGTGGCTACACCTTC
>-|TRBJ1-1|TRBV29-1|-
CSVGHVQGMNTEAFF
TGCAGCGTTGGGCATGTACAGGGAATGAACACTGAAGCTTTCTTT
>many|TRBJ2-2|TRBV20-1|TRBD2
CSARGTSGTGELFF
TGCAGTGCTAGAGGGACTAGCGGTACCGGGGAGCTGTTTTTT
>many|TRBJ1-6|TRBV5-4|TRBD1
CASSGQGSNSPLHF
TGTGCCAGCAGCGGACAGGGGTCCAATTCACCCCTCCACTTT
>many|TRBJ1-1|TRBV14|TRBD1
CASSRGIQGKEAFF
TGTGCCAGCAGCCGGGGGATACAGGGGAAGGAAGCTTTCTTT